Here is one T cell receptor (beta chain) with its context. Its antigen is unidentified. The entry originates in a study of cytomegalovirus exposure and HLA in healthy donors. Overall study: In a later analysis, it was reported that the 90 to 150 validation repertoires had been produced on the same platform as the roughly 700 repertoires belonging to the first cohort. Study-wide results and caveats: The finding came from a later analysis; first-cohort TCR clusters tended to co-occur in the 110 or so validation repertoires. It was reportedly the case that the classifier diagnosed cytomegalovirus status with high specificity and sensitivity.

The germline V and J ends were trimmed by 4 bases and 1 base, with 13 bases remaining between them. Germline CDR1 and CDR2: LGHNA and YNFKEQ. The CDR3 sequence is 16 residues long. Data came from immunoSEQ multiplex PCR; TCRdb stores just in-frame clones and leaves some out. The sample consists of about 150,000 clones, 80% to 90% of them appearing once. Sample: PBMCs. J is TRBJ1-4 and V is TRBV4-2; D unclear. The clonotype comes from a man younger than 30 in good health and CMV-seropositive. The CDR3 sequence: CASSRLASGTNEKLFF. CDR3 bases: TGTGCCAGCAGCCGCCTTGCCTCGGGAACTAATGAAAAACTGTTTTTT.